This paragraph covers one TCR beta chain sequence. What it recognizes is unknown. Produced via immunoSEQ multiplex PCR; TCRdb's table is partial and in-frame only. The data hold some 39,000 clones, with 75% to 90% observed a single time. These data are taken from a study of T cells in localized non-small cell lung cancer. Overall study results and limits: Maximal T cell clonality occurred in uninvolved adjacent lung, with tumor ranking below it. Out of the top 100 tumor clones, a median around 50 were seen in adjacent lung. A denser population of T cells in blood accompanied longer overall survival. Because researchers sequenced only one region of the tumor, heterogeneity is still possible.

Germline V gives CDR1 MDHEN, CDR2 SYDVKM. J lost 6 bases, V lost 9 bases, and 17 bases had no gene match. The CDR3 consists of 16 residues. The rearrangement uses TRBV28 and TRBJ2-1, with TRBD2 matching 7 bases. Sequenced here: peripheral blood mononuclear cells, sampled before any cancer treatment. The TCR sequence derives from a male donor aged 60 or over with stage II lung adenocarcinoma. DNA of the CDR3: TGTGCCAGTACTACCTCTGCGGGGGTCTTGGGCAATGAGCAGTTCTTC. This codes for CASTTSAGVLGNEQFF.